This TCR beta chain was recorded in a study of blood T cells in healthy people across ages. The CDR3 has 16 residues. In germline, CDR1 is LGHNA, CDR2 YNFKEQ. A remark on this clonotype: An end of the junction differs from the germline gene, which may be a read error.

A second roughly 6 to 11 cycle PCR used barcoded and J-beta primers. TCRdb reanalysed the 5' RACE reads using MiXCR and keeps one entry per CDR3 protein. The table has over 1,500,000 distinct CDR3 sequences, roughly 49% seen once. The chain links TRBV4-2 to TRBJ2-1, with D maybe TRBD2 (5 bases). This sequence originates from a woman aged 35 to 49 in good health. The sample was blood. DNA of the CDR3: TGTGCCAGCAACCAACCTTCGGGGATATCCTACAATGAGCAGTTCTTC. Its translation is CASNQPSGISYNEQFF.